The clone carrying this TCR beta chain was counted a single time. CDR1 and CDR2 (germline): LNHDA, SQIVND (reference sequence). V lost 4 bases and J lost 5; bases outside the gene matches: 8. The CDR3 sequence is 15 residues long. These data originate in a study of blood T cell repertoires in COVID-19. The repertoire was sequenced with immunoSEQ multiplex PCR; TCRdb's copy has only in-frame clones and lacks some. The data show tens of thousands of clones, 82% seen once. The rearrangement uses TRBV19 and TRBJ2-7; 10 nucleotides agree with TRBD1. The TCR was taken from a human donor in a cohort sampled during active or convalescent COVID-19. The sample taken for sequencing was peripheral blood. The CDR3 DNA follows: TGTGCCAGTAGTAGTAGGACAGGGGGTGGCAACGAGCAGTACTTC. It encodes CASSSRTGGGNEQYF.